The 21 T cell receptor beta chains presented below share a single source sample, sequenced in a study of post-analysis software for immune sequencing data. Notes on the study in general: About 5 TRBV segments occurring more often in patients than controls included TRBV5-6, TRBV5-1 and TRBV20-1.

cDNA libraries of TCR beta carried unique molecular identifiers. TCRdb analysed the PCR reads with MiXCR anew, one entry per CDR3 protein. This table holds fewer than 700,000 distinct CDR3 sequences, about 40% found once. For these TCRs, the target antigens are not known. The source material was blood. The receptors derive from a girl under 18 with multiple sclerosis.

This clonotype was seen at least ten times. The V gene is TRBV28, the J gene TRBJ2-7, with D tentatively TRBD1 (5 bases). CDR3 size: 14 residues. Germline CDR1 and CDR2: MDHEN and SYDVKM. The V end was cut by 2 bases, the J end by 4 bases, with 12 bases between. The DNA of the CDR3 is TGTGCCAGCAGTTTACGGGCAGGGTCGTACGAGCAGTACTTC. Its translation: CASSLRAGSYEQYF. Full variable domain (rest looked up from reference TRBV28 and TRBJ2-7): DVKVTQSSRYLVKRTGEKVFLECVQDMDHENMFWYRQDPGLGLRLIYFSYDVKMKEKGDIPEGYSVSREKKERFSLILESASTNQTSMYLCASSLRAGSYEQYFGPGTRLTVT.

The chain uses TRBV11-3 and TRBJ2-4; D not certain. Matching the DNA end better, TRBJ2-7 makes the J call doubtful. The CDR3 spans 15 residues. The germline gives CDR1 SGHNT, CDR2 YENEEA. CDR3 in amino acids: CASSPFWPTPYEQYF. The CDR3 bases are TGTGCCAGCAGCCCTTTTTGGCCGACCCCCTACGAGCAGTACTTC.

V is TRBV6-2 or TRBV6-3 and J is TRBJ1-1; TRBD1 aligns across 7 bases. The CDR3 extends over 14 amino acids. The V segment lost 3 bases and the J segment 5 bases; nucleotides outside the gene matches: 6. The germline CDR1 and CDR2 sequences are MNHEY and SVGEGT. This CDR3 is CASSYRSRGTEAFF. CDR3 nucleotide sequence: TGTGCCAGCAGTTATCGGAGCAGGGGGACTGAAGCTTTCTTT.

The CDR3 spells CSVGDRATEAFF. In nucleotides, the CDR3 is TGCAGCGTGGGGGACAGGGCGACTGAAGCTTTCTTT. The chain links TRBV29-1 to TRBJ1-1, with 9 bases identical to TRBD1. With 6 bases clipped from V and 5 bases from J, the junction kept 4 bases outside the gene matches. CDR1 is SQVTM, CDR2 ANQGSEA, per germline. The CDR3 has 12 amino acids. Variable domain in full (rest from reference TRBV29-1 and TRBJ1-1): SAVISQKPSRDICQRGTSLTIQCQVDSQVTMMFWYRQQPGQSLTLIATANQGSEATYESGFVIDKFPISRPNLTFSTLTVSNMSPEDSSIYLCSVGDRATEAFFGQGTRLTVV.

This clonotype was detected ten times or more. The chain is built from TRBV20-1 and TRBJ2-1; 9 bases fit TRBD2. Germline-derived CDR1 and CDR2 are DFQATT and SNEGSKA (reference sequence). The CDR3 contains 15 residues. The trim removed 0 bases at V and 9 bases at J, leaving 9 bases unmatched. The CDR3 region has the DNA TGCAGTGCTAGAGATAGTGTAGCGGGGGAAGGTGAGCAGTTCTTC. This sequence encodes CSARDSVAGEGEQFF.

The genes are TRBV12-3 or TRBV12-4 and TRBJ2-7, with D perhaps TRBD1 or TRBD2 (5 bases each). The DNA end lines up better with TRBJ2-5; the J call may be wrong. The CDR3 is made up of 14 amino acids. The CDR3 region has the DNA TGTGCCAGCAGTTTCCTAGCAGGGCGAGAGACCCAGTACTTC. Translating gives CASSFLAGRETQYF.

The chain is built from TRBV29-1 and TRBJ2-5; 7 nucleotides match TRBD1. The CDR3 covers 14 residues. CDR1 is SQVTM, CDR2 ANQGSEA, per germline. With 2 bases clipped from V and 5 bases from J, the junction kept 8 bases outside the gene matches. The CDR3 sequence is CSVERQGFGETQYF. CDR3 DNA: TGCAGCGTTGAACGACAGGGTTTTGGGGAGACCCAGTACTTC.

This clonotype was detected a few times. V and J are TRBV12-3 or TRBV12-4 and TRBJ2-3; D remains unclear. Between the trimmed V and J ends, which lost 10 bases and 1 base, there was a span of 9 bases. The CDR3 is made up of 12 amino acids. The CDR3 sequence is CAIDGGTDTQYF. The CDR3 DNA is TGTGCCATCGACGGAGGCACAGATACGCAGTATTTT.

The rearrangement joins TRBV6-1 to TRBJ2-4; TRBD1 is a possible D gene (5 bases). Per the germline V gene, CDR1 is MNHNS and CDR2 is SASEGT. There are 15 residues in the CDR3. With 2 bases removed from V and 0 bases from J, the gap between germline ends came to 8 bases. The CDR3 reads CASSEPGLAKNIQYF. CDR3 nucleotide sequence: TGTGCCAGCAGTGAACCAGGGCTAGCCAAAAACATTCAGTACTTC.

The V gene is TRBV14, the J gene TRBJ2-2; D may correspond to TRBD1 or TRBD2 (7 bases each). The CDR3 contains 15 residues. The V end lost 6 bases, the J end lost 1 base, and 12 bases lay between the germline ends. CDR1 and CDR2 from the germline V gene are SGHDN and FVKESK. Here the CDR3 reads CASRGGTVNTGELFF. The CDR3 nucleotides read TGTGCCAGCAGGGGGGGGACAGTGAACACCGGGGAGCTGTTTTTT.

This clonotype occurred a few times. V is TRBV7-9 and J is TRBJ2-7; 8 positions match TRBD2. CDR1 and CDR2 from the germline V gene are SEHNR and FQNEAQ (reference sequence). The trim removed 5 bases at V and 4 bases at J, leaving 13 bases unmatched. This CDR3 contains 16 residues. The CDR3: CASSQPKRGNLYEQYF. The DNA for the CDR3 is TGTGCCAGCAGCCAACCCAAGCGGGGGAACTTATACGAGCAGTACTTC.

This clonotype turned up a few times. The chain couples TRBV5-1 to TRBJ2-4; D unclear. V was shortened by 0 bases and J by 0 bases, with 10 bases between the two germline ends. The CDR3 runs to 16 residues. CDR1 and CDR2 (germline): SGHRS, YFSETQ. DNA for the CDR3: TGCGCCAGCAGCTTGGGGCAGGCGGAAGCCAAAAACATTCAGTACTTC. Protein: CASSLGQAEAKNIQYF.

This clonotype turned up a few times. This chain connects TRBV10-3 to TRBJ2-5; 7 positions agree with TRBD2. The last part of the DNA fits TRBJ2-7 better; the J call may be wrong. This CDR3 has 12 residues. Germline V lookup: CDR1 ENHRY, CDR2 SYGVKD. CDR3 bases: TGTGCCATCAGTGAAGGGAGGGTCGAGCAGTACTTC. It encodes CAISEGRVEQYF.

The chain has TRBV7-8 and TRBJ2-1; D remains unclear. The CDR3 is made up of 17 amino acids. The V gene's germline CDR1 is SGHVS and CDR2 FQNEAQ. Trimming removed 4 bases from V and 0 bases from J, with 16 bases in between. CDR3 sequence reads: CASSYKRVLSSYNEQFF. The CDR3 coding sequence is TGTGCCAGCAGCTACAAAAGGGTCCTGAGCTCCTACAATGAGCAGTTCTTC.

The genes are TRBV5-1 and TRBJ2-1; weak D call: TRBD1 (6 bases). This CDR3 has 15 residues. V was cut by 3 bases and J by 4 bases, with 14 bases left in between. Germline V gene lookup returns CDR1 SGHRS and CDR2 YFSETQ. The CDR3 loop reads CASSSGTQLYNEQFF. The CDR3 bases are TGCGCCAGCAGCTCCGGGACACAACTTTACAATGAGCAGTTCTTC.

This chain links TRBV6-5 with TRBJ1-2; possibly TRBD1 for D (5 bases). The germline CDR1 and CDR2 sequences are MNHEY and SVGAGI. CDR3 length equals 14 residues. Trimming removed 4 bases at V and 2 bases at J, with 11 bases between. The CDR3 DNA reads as TGTGCCAGCAGTTGGGGGGGATCCAACTATGGCTACACCTTC. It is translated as CASSWGGSNYGYTF.

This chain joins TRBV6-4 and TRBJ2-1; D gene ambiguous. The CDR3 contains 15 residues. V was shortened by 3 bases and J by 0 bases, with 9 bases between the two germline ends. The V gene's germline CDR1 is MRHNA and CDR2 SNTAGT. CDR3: CASSEQTGSYNEQFF. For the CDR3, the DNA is TGTGCCAGCAGTGAACAGACTGGCTCCTACAATGAGCAGTTCTTC.

In DNA, the CDR3 is TGTGCCAGCAGACTTGGACAGGTTAGCAATCAGCCCCAGCATTTT. This codes for CASRLGQVSNQPQHF. The chain is built from TRBV12-3 or TRBV12-4 and TRBJ1-5; 7 bases are shared with TRBD1. The CDR3 totals 15 residues. The V and J ends lost 6 bases and 0 bases, in that order; junction bases with no gene match: 5.

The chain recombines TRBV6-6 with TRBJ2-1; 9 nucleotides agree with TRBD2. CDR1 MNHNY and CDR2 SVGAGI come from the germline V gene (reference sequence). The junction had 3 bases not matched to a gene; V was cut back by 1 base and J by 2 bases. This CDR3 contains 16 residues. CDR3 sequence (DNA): TGTGCCAGCAGTTACTTAGCTAGCGGGGCCTACAATGAGCAGTTCTTC. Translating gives CASSYLASGAYNEQFF.

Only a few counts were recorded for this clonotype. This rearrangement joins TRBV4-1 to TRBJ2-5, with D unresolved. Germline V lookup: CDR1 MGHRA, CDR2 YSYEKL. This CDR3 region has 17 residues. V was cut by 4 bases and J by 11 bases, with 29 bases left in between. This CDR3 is CASSRLVGQRFYNEQYF. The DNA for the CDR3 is TGCGCCAGCAGCCGCCTTGTCGGGCAGAGATTCTACAATGAGCAGTACTTC.

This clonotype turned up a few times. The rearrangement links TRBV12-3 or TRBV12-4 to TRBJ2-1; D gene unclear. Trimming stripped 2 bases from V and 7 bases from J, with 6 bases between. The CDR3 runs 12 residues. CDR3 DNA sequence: TGTGCCAGCAGTTTAATGGGGAATGAGCAGTTCTTC. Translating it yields CASSLMGNEQFF.